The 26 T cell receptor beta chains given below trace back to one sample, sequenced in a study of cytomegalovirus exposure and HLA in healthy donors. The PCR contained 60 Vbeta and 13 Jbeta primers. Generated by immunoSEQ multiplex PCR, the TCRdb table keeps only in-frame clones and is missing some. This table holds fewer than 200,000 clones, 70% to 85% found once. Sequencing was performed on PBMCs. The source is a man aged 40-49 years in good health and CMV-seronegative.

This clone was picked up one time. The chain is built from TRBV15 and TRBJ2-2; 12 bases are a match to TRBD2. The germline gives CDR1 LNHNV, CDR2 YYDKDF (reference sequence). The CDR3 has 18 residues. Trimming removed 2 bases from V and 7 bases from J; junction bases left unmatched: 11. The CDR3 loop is CATSRTGLAGGLIGELFF. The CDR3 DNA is TGTGCCACCAGCAGAACCGGCCTAGCGGGGGGGCTTATCGGGGAGCTGTTTTTT.

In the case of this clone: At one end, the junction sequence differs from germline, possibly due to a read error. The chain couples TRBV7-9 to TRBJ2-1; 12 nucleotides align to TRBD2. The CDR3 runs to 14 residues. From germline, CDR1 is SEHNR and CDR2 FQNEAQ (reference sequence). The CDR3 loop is CSSSLGLAGSEQFF. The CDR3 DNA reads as TGTTCCAGCAGCTTAGGACTAGCGGGGAGTGAGCAGTTCTTC.

The CDR3 nucleotides are TGTGCCAGCAGTTTCCGGCAGCGTGAAGCTTTCTTT. This sequence encodes CASSFRQREAFF. The chain employs TRBV6-6 and TRBJ1-1; D not certain. The CDR3 runs 12 residues. CDR1 is MNHNY and CDR2 is SVGAGI in the germline V gene (reference sequence). V gave up 4 bases and J gave up 7 bases, with 10 bases separating them.

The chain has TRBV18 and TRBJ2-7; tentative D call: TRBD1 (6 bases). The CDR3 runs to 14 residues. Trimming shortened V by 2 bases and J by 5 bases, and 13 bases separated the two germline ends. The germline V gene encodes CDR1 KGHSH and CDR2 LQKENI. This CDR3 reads CASSPSRGPDEQYF. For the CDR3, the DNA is TGTGCCAGCTCACCAAGCAGGGGACCGGACGAGCAGTACTTC. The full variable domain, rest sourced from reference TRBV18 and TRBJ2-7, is NAGVMQNPRHLVRRRGQEARLRCSPMKGHSHVYWYRQLPEEGLKFMVYLQKENIIDESGMPKERFSAEFPKEGPSILRIQQVVRGDSAAYFCASSPSRGPDEQYFGPGTRLTVT.

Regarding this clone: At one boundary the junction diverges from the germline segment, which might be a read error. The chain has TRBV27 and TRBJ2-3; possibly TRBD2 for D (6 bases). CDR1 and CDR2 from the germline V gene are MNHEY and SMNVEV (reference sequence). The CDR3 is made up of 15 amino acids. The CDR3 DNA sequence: TGTGCCAGCAGTATATCGACTAGTGGGACAGATACGCAGTATTTT. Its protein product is CASSISTSGTDTQYF.

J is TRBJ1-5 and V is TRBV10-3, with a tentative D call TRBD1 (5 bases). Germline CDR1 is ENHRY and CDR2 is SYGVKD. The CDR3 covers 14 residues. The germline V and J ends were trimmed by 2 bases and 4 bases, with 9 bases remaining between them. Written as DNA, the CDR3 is TGTGCCATCAGTGAGGGGGCGGAGAATCAGCCCCAGCATTTT. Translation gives CAISEGAENQPQHF.

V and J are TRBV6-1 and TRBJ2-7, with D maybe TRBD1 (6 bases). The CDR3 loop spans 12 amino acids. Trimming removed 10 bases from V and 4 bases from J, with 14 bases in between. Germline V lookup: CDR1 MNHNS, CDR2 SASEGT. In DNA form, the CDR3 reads TGTGCCACCACACAGGGAATGTACGAGCAGTACTTC. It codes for CATTQGMYEQYF.

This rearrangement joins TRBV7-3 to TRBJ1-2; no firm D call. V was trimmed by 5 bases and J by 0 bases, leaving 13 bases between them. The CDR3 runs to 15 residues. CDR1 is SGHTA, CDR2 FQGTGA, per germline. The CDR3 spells CASSPRAGSNYGYTF. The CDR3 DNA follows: TGTGCCAGCAGCCCCCGGGCGGGGTCTAACTATGGCTACACCTTC.

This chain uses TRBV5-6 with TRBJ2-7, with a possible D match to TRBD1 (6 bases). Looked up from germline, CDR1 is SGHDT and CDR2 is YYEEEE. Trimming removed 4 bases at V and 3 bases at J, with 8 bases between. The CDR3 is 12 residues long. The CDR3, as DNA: TGTGCCAGCAGCCAGACAGGCTACGAGCAGTACTTC. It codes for CASSQTGYEQYF.

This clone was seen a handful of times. The CDR3 bases are TGTGCCAGCAGACTGACTAGCGGGGCAAATACGCAGTATTTT. Translating gives CASRLTSGANTQYF. This chain links TRBV5-5 with TRBJ2-3; 11 bases match TRBD2. This CDR3 has 14 amino acids. Trimming took 5 bases from V and 7 from J; bases not matched to a gene: 6. Germline loops: CDR1 SGHKS, CDR2 YYEKEE (reference sequence).

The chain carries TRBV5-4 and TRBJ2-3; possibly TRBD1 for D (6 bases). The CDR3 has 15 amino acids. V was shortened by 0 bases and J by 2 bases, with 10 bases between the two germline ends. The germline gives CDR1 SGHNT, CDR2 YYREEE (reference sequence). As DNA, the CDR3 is TGTGCCAGCAGCTTGGACAGGGTGGTCACAGATACGCAGTATTTT. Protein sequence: CASSLDRVVTDTQYF.

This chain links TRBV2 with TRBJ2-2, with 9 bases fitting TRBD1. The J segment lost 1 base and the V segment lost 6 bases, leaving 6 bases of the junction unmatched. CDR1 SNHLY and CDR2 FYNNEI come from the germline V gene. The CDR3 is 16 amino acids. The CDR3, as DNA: TGTGCCAGCAGACAGGGGGCGAGGAAGAACACCGGGGAGCTGTTTTTT. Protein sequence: CASRQGARKNTGELFF.

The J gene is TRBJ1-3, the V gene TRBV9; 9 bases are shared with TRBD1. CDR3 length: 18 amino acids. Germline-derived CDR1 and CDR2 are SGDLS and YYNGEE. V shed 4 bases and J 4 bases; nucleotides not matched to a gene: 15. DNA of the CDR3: TGTGCCAGCAGCTTCAACCACGGGACAGGGAGTCAAGGAAACACCATATATTTT. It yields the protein CASSFNHGTGSQGNTIYF.

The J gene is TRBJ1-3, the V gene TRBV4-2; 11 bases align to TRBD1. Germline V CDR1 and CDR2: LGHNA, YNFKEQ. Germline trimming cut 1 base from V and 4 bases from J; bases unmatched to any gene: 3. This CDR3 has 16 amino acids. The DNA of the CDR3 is TGTGCCAGCAGCCAAGCCGGGACAGGGGGGGGAAACACCATATATTTT. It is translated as CASSQAGTGGGNTIYF.

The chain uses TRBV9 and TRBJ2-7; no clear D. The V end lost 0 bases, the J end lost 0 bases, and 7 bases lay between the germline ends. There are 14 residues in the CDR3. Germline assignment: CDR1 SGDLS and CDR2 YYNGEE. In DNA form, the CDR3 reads TGTGCCAGCAGCGTAGCTACTTTCTCCTACGAGCAGTACTTC. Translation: CASSVATFSYEQYF.

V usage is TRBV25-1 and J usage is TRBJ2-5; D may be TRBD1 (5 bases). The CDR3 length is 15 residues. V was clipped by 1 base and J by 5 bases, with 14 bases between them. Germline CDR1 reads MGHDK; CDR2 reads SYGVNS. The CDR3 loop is CASSESPAWGETQYF. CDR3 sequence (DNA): TGTGCCAGCAGTGAATCCCCGGCTTGGGGCGAGACCCAGTACTTC.

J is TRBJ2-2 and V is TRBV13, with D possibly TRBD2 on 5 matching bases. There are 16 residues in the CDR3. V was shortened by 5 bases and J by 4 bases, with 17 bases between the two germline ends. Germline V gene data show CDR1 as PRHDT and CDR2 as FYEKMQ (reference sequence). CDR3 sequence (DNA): TGTGCCAGCAGCCCCCTCGAGGGCCCCATCACCGGGGAGCTGTTTTTT. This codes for CASSPLEGPITGELFF.

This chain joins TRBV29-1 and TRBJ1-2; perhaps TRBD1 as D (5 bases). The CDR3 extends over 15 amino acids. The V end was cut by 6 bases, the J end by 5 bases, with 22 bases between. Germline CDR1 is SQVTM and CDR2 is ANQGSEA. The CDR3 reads CSVLRELGMSYGYTF. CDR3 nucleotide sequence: TGCAGCGTCCTCAGGGAACTTGGTATGTCGTATGGCTACACCTTC.

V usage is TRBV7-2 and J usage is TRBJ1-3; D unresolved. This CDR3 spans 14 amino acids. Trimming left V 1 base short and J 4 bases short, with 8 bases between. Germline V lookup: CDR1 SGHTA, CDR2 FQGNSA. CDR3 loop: CASSLGGSGNTIYF. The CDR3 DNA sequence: TGTGCCAGCAGCTTAGGAGGGTCCGGAAACACCATATATTTT.

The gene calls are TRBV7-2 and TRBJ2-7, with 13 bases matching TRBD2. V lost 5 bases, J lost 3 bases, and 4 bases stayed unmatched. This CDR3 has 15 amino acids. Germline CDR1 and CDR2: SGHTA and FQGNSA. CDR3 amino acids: CASSEGLAGFYEQYF. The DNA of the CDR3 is TGTGCCAGCAGCGAGGGACTAGCGGGGTTCTACGAGCAGTACTTC.

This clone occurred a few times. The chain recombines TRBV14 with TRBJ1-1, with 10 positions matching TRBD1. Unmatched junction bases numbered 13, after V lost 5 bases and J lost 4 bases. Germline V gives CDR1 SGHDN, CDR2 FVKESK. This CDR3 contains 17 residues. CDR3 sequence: CASSLSGDRGWGTEAFF. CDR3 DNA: TGTGCCAGCAGCTTGAGCGGGGACAGGGGATGGGGCACTGAAGCTTTCTTT.

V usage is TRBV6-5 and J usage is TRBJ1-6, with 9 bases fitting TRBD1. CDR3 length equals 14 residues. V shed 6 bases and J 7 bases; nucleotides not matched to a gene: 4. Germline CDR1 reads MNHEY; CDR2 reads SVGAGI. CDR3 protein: CASRGQGGNSPLHF. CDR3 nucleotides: TGTGCCAGCAGGGGACAGGGTGGAAATTCACCCCTCCACTTT.

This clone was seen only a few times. CDR3 protein: CASSISRGRDTQYF. Here the CDR3 DNA reads TGTGCCAGTAGTATTTCTCGGGGGAGGGATACGCAGTATTTT. The genes are TRBV19 and TRBJ2-3, with TRBD2 as a possible D gene (6 bases). CDR3 size: 14 residues. V lost 3 bases to trimming and J lost 6 bases, with 13 bases between them. Germline V CDR1 and CDR2: LNHDA, SQIVND (reference sequence).

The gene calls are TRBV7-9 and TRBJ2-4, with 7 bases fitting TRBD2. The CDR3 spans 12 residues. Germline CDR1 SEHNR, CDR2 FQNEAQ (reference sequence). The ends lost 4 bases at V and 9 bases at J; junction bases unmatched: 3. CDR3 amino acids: CASSSGTTIQYF. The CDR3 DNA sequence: TGTGCCAGCAGCTCCGGGACTACCATTCAGTACTTC.

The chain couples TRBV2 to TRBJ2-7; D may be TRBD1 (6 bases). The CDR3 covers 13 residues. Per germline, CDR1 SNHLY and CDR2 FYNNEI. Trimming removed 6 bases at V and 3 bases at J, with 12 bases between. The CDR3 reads CASRVDRYYEQYF. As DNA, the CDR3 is TGTGCCAGCAGAGTTGACAGGTACTACGAGCAGTACTTC.

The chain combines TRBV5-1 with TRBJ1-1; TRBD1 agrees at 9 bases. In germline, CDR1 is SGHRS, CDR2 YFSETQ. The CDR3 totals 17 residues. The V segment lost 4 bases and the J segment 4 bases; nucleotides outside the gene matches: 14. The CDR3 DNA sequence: TGCGCCAGCAGCCTCCGAACAGGGGGCGGTGACGGCACTGAAGCTTTCTTT. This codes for CASSLRTGGGDGTEAFF.